The 18 T cell receptor beta chains in this list originate from one sample, sequenced in a study of cytomegalovirus exposure and HLA in healthy donors. PCR involved 60 Vbeta and 13 Jbeta primers. The protocol was immunoSEQ multiplex PCR, while the TCRdb copy is restricted to in-frame clones and leaves out a portion. The sample lists about 130,000 clones; around 10% were seen once. Input material: PBMCs. These receptors came from a middle-aged man in good health and CMV-seronegative.

This chain connects TRBV14 to TRBJ1-2, with TRBD1 identical over 7 bases. Trimming at V came to 2 bases and at J to 8 bases, leaving 8 bases not matched to a gene. The CDR3 length is 14 residues. Germline CDR1 SGHDN, CDR2 FVKESK. CDR3 sequence reads: CASSQNRGPVGYTF. The DNA of the CDR3 is TGTGCCAGCAGCCAAAACAGGGGTCCGGTAGGCTACACCTTC.

This clone turned up a few times. The gene calls are TRBV28 and TRBJ2-2; 9 nucleotides align to TRBD1. This CDR3 has 18 amino acids. With 7 bases clipped from V and 5 bases from J, the junction kept 17 bases outside the gene matches. Germline V CDR1 and CDR2: MDHEN, SYDVKM. CDR3 bases: TGTGCCAGCACGCCGCCTGGGACAGGGCAGGGGGGGACCGGGGAGCTGTTTTTT. This codes for CASTPPGTGQGGTGELFF.

The rearrangement joins TRBV28 to TRBJ1-1; D uncertain. This CDR3 is built from 14 residues. V was cut by 6 bases and J by 6 bases, with 17 bases left in between. Germline V gives CDR1 MDHEN, CDR2 SYDVKM. CDR3 sequence reads: CASSPQAQVPEAFF. CDR3 sequence (DNA): TGTGCCAGCAGCCCCCAAGCCCAAGTCCCTGAAGCTTTCTTT.

This clone occurred a few times. The sample has other DNA sequences that encode this CDR3 too. V is TRBV30 and J is TRBJ1-2, with D possibly TRBD1 on 6 matching bases. This CDR3 has 12 residues. Trimming cost V 3 bases and J 7 bases, with 12 bases left between them. The germline V gene has CDR1 GTSNPN and CDR2 SVGIG (reference sequence). The CDR3 protein is CAWSRGASGYTF. The DNA for the CDR3 is TGTGCCTGGAGCCGGGGGGCTAGTGGCTACACCTTC.

This chain joins TRBV19 and TRBJ2-7; TRBD2 agrees at 9 bases. This CDR3 is 15 amino acids long. V gave up 5 bases and J gave up 0 bases; unmatched junction bases: 5. Germline V gene data show CDR1 as LNHDA and CDR2 as SQIVND (reference sequence). The chain's CDR3 is CASSRLADLSYEQYF. In nucleotides, the CDR3 is TGTGCCAGTAGTCGACTAGCGGACCTCTCCTACGAGCAGTACTTC.

This clone came up a few times. The genes are TRBV6-1 and TRBJ1-6; 7 bases are shared with TRBD1. Germline CDR1 is MNHNS and CDR2 is SASEGT. The CDR3 has 15 amino acids. V lost 2 bases and J lost 9; bases outside the gene matches: 7. The chain's CDR3 is CASSESHRGASPLHF. For the CDR3, the DNA is TGTGCCAGCAGTGAAAGTCACAGGGGAGCTTCACCCCTCCACTTT.

The chain has TRBV18 and TRBJ1-4; D is unclear. The germline V and J ends were trimmed by 5 bases and 8 bases, with 9 bases remaining between them. The CDR3 extends over 12 amino acids. Germline CDR1 KGHSH, CDR2 LQKENI. DNA for the CDR3: TGTGCCAGCTCAGTAGAGGAGGAAAAACTGTTTTTT. Translated, it gives CASSVEEEKLFF.

J is TRBJ2-1 and V is TRBV5-5; 9 nucleotides line up with TRBD1. In germline, CDR1 is SGHKS, CDR2 YYEKEE (reference sequence). CDR3 length: 15 amino acids. After removal of 3 bases from V and 6 bases from J, the junction contained 7 bases not matched to a gene. CDR3 sequence: CASSSPGQGTNEQFF. The DNA of the CDR3 is TGTGCCAGCAGCTCGCCGGGACAGGGTACCAATGAGCAGTTCTTC.

The table lists this clone with a few counts. The chain employs TRBV6-5 and TRBJ2-2; D is ambiguous. The CDR3 covers 14 residues. Germline V CDR1 and CDR2: MNHEY, SVGAGI. Trimming took 6 bases from V and 7 from J, leaving 15 bases between them. This chain's CDR3 is CASSLRHGSGELFF. CDR3 bases: TGTGCCAGCAGCCTCCGACACGGAAGCGGGGAGCTGTTTTTT.

The rearrangement uses TRBV5-6 and TRBJ1-2; D might be TRBD1 (5 bases). The germline V gene encodes CDR1 SGHDT and CDR2 YYEEEE. The ends were cut back, 0 bases at V and 8 bases at J, with 11 bases in the middle. The CDR3 is 13 amino acids. Here the CDR3 DNA reads TGTGCCAGCAGCTTGGGTCGGGGGGACGGCTACACCTTC. This sequence encodes CASSLGRGDGYTF.

This clone was recorded a few times. The rearrangement uses TRBV30 and TRBJ1-1; TRBD1 might be the D (5 bases). Germline CDR1 GTSNPN, CDR2 SVGIG (reference sequence). The CDR3 length is 13 residues. Trimming took off 2 bases at V and 3 bases at J, with 10 bases between the two ends. CDR3: CAWSWGEHTEAFF. As DNA, the CDR3 is TGTGCCTGGAGTTGGGGGGAACACACTGAAGCTTTCTTT.

The genes are TRBV19 and TRBJ2-5; 13 positions agree with TRBD2. The CDR3 sequence is 15 residues long. Germline V gene lookup returns CDR1 LNHDA and CDR2 SQIVND (reference sequence). V lost 5 bases to trimming and J lost 3 bases; unmatched junction nucleotides: 3. The chain's CDR3 is CASSGLAGAEETQYF. CDR3 bases: TGTGCCAGTAGTGGACTAGCGGGGGCCGAAGAGACCCAGTACTTC.

The genes are TRBV7-3 and TRBJ2-3; 9 bases fit TRBD2. Germline loops: CDR1 SGHTA, CDR2 FQGTGA. This CDR3 region has 19 residues. Trimming removed 4 bases from V and 5 bases from J; junction bases left unmatched: 19. In DNA, the CDR3 is TGTGCCAGCAGCTCCCTCCCGGGCGGGAGGGCTCAAGGTCGAGATACGCAGTATTTT. It is translated as CASSSLPGGRAQGRDTQYF.

The chain employs TRBV5-1 and TRBJ2-2; TRBD2 matches at 9 bases. The CDR3 loop spans 16 amino acids. The germline CDR1 and CDR2 sequences are SGHRS and YFSETQ. V shed 0 bases, J shed 6 bases, and the junction held 6 bases outside the gene matches. CDR3 DNA sequence: TGCGCCAGCAGCTTGGCCGGCGGGGGGGCTCCCGGGGAGCTGTTTTTT. This codes for CASSLAGGGAPGELFF.

This clone came up a few times. The genes are TRBV21-1 and TRBJ2-2; the DNA was not used to check the table's D call, TRBD2. TRBV21-1 is annotated as a pseudogene. CDR3 length equals 16 residues. CDR3 region: CASGLAGAFNTGELFF. The CDR3 DNA reads TGTGCCAGTGGACTAGCGGGGGCGTTTAACACCGGGGAGCTGTTTTTT.

In its sample, this clone was seen a few times. The genes are TRBV11-2 and TRBJ2-7; maybe TRBD1 (7 bases). With 5 bases removed from V and 0 bases from J, the gap between germline ends came to 14 bases. The CDR3 runs to 15 residues. CDR1 SGHAT and CDR2 FQNNGV come from the germline V gene. The CDR3 loop is CASSPRQGGSYEQYF. In DNA, the CDR3 is TGTGCCAGCAGCCCCCGACAGGGAGGCTCCTACGAGCAGTACTTC. Looking up the rest from reference TRBV11-2 and TRBJ2-7 gives the full variable domain: EAGVAQSPRYKIIEKRQSVAFWCNPISGHATLYWYQQILGQGPKLLIQFQNNGVVDDSQLPKDRFSAERLKGVDSTLKIQPAKLEDSAVYLCASSPRQGGSYEQYFGPGTRLTVT.

This clone was counted a few times. The chain carries TRBV6-5 and TRBJ1-4; D gene uncertain. V lost 6 bases and J lost 3, with 14 bases in between. The CDR3 covers 15 residues. CDR1 is MNHEY and CDR2 is SVGAGI in the germline V gene. The CDR3 DNA reads as TGTGCCAGCAGGCGTACCGGGAAACCTAATGAAAAACTGTTTTTT. The encoded protein is CASRRTGKPNEKLFF.

This chain joins TRBV6-1 and TRBJ2-7, with TRBD2 matching over 10 bases. CDR3 length: 15 amino acids. V trimming: 5 bases; J trimming: 5 bases; junction bases outside the gene matches: 9. CDR1 and CDR2 from the germline V gene are MNHNS and SASEGT. The CDR3 DNA is TGTGCCAGCAGTCCCCTAGCGGGAGATTTCCACGAGCAGTACTTC. It yields the protein CASSPLAGDFHEQYF.